This TCR beta chain comes out of a study of T-cell memory formation after mild COVID-19. CDR3 size: 13 residues. Trimming stripped 0 bases from V and 9 bases from J, with 9 bases between. Looked up from germline, CDR1 is MNHEY and CDR2 is SVGAGI. TCRdb analysed the 5' RACE reads with MiXCR anew, one entry per CDR3 protein. The profile covers about 190,000 distinct CDR3 sequences, with under 30% appearing a single time and more than 9.5% taken by the ten largest. This clonotype showed up just once. The sequence derives from an adult woman who had mild COVID-19 (a few samples of this study predate the infection). Cell type and time point are not known. V usage is TRBV6-5 and J usage is TRBJ2-1; weak D call: TRBD2 (5 bases). Sequenced: PBMCs or a T cell subset sorted from them (not recorded which). The CDR3 spells CASSYSGATEQFF. In DNA form, the CDR3 reads TGTGCCAGCAGTTACTCGGGAGCGACTGAGCAGTTCTTC.